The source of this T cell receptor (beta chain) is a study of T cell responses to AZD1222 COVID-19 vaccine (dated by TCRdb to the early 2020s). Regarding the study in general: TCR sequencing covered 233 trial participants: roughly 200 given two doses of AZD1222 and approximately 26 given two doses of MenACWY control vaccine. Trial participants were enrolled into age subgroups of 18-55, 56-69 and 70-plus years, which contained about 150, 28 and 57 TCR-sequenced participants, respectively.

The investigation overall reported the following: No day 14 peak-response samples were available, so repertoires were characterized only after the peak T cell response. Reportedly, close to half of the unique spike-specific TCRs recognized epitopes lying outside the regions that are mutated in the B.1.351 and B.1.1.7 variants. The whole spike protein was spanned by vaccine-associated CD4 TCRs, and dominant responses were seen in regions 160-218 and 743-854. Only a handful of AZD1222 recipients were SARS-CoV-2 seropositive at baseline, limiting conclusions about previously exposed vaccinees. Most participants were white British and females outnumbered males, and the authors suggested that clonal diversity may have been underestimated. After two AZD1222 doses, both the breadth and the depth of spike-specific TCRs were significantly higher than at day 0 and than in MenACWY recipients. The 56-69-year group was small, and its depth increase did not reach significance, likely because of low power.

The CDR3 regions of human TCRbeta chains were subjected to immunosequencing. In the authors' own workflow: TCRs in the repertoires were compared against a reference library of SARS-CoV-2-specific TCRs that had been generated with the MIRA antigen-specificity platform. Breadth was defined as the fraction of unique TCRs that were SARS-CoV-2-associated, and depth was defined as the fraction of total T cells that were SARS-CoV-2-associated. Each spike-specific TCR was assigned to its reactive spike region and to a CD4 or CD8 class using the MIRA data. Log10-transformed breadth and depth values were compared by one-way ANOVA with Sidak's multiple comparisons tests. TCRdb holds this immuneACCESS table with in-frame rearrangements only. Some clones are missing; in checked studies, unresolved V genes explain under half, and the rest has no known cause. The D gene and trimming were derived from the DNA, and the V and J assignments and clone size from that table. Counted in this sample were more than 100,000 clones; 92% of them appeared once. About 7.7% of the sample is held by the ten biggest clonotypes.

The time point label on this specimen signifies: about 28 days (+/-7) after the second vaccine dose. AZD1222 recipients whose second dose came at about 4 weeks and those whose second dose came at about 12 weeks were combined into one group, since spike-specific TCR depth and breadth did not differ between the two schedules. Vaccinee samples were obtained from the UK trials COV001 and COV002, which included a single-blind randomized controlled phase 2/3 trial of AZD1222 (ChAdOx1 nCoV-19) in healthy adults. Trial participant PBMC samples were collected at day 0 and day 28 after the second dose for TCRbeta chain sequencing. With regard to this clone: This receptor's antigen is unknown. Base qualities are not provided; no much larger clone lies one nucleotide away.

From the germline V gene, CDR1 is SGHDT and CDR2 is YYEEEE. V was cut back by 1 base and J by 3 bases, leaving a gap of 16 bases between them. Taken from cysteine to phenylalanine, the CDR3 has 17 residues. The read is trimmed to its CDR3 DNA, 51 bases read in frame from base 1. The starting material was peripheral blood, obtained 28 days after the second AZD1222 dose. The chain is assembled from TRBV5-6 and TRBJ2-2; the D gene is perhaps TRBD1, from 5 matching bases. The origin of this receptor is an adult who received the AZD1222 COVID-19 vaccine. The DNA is TGTGCCAGCAGCTTGAGTCAGACAGAAATCTACACCGGGGAGCTGTTTTTT. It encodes CASSLSQTEIYTGELFF.